Below are 10 T cell receptor beta chains sequenced from a single sample in a study of T-cell memory formation after mild COVID-19. TCRdb redid the calling of the 5' RACE reads with MiXCR, one entry per CDR3 protein. Of 300,000 to 400,000 distinct CDR3 sequences in the sample, about 16% were seen once. Sequenced sample: PBMCs or a T cell subset sorted from them (not recorded which). The receptors derive from a man younger than 30 who had mild COVID-19 (a few samples of this study predate the infection). Cell type and time point are not known.

V and J are TRBV4-1 and TRBJ2-5; the D is unclear. CDR3 length: 16 residues. The germline gives CDR1 MGHRA, CDR2 YSYEKL. V lost 0 bases and J lost 0, with 11 bases in between. CDR3 protein: CASSQDSPGYQETQYF. The DNA of the CDR3 is TGCGCCAGCAGCCAAGATAGCCCTGGGTACCAAGAGACCCAGTACTTC.

The table lists this clonotype with a few counts. The gene calls are TRBV4-3 and TRBJ1-2, with D possibly matching TRBD1 (5 bases). CDR3 length equals 14 residues. Between the trimmed V and J ends, which lost 0 bases and 4 bases, there was a span of 9 bases. Germline V gene lookup returns CDR1 LGHNA and CDR2 YSLEER. For the CDR3, the DNA is TGCGCCAGCAGCCAAGATACGGGACGCTATGGCTACACCTTC. Translating it yields CASSQDTGRYGYTF.

In its sample, this clonotype was seen a few times. This sequence joins TRBV4-2 and TRBJ1-4, with TRBD1 matching over 10 bases. V lost 3 bases to trimming and J lost 11 bases; unmatched junction nucleotides: 6. Per germline, CDR1 LGHNA and CDR2 YNFKEQ. The CDR3 runs 14 residues. CDR3 region: CASSHSDRGGKLFF. The CDR3 DNA sequence: TGTGCCAGCAGCCACTCGGACAGGGGGGGTAAACTGTTTTTT.

This clonotype was counted between two and nine times. The J gene is TRBJ1-2, the V gene TRBV3-1; D is perhaps TRBD1 (5 bases). V was cut by 4 bases and J by 7 bases, with 13 bases left in between. This CDR3 has 13 residues. CDR1 LGHDT and CDR2 YNNKEL come from the germline V gene (reference sequence). The CDR3 DNA is TGTGCCAGCAGCCCGTCCCCAGGGTTTGGCTACACCTTC. Its protein is CASSPSPGFGYTF.

The rearrangement uses TRBV20-1 and TRBJ1-3; TRBD1 aligns across 8 bases. Germline V gives CDR1 DFQATT, CDR2 SNEGSKA (reference sequence). The CDR3 loop spans 13 amino acids. The trim removed 6 bases at V and 2 bases at J, leaving 3 bases unmatched. The CDR3 region has the DNA TGCAGTGCCCCACAGGGGGCTGGAAACACCATATATTTT. Translated: CSAPQGAGNTIYF.

The gene calls are TRBV6-5 and TRBJ1-2; the match to TRBD1 covers 8 bases. CDR1 MNHEY and CDR2 SVGAGI come from the germline V gene. The CDR3 covers 16 residues. V shed 2 bases, J shed 6 bases, and the junction held 11 bases outside the gene matches. CDR3 sequence reads: CASSYVSETGVDGYTF. The CDR3 DNA sequence: TGTGCCAGCAGTTACGTTTCCGAGACAGGGGTGGATGGCTACACCTTC.

There are a few counts of this clonotype. This chain connects TRBV5-1 to TRBJ1-5, with 7 bases aligning to TRBD1. Looked up from germline, CDR1 is SGHRS and CDR2 is YFSETQ. The CDR3 covers 15 residues. V was pared by 0 bases and J by 6 bases, with 6 bases of the junction left unmatched. Here the CDR3 reads CASSLGGQRSQPQHF. CDR3 DNA sequence: TGCGCCAGCAGCTTGGGGGGACAGAGGAGTCAGCCCCAGCATTTT.

This clonotype was recorded at least ten times. CDR3 in DNA: TGTGCCAGCAGTTTAGTAATCCAGGCAGCTAACTATGGCTACACCTTC. Its translation is CASSLVIQAANYGYTF. The chain employs TRBV12-3 or TRBV12-4 and TRBJ1-2; D is unresolved. CDR3 length: 16 amino acids. V was pared by 1 base and J by 0 bases, with 12 bases between.

The chain combines TRBV6-5 with TRBJ2-1; D unclear. Germline V gives CDR1 MNHEY, CDR2 SVGAGI. Trimming shortened V by 0 bases and J by 6 bases, and 12 bases separated the two germline ends. The CDR3 spans 15 residues. The CDR3 DNA sequence: TGTGCCAGCAGTTACTCGCTTAGGTCAGTCAATGAGCAGTTCTTC. Translated: CASSYSLRSVNEQFF.

The rearrangement joins TRBV4-1 to TRBJ1-2; 7 nucleotides align to TRBD1. V lost 10 bases to trimming and J lost 5 bases; unmatched junction nucleotides: 10. The CDR3 totals 13 residues. In germline, CDR1 is MGHRA, CDR2 YSYEKL. CDR3 sequence (DNA): TGCGCCACGGGGAGGGGGCCGAGGTATGGCTACACCTTC. This codes for CATGRGPRYGYTF.